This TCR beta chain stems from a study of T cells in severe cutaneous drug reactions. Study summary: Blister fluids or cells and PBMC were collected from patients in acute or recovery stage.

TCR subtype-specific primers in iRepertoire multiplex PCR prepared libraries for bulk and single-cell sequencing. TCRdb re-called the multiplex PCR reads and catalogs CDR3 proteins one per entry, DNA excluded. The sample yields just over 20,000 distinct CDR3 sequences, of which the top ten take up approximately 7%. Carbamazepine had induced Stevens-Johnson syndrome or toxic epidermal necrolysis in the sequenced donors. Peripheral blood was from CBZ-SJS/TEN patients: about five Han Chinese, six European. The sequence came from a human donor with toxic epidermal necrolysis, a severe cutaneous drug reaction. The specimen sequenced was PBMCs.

The CDR3 loop reads CASSEPGQGPYGYTF. The rearrangement links TRBV7-9 to TRBJ1-2; TCRdb's D call, TRBD1, is unchecked because there is no DNA. The CDR3 runs 15 residues. Germline CDR1 and CDR2: SEHNR and FQNEAQ (reference sequence).